This paragraph reports one TCR beta chain. Its cognate antigen is unknown. This record belongs to a study of Graves' ophthalmopathy and Graves' hyperthyroidism. Being free of ophthalmopathy for 18 months of follow-up defined stable hyperthyroidism. New diagnoses, under 2 months' duration, and ages 18 to 65 characterized the hyperthyroidism patients. The authors amplified TCR beta CDR3 regions, and they did so from RNA transcripts for repertoire sequencing. Second-round multiplex PCR came after a first-round RT-PCR that employed HTBI primers. TCRdb re-analysed the multiplex PCR reads in MiXCR, keeping a single row per CDR3 protein. The sample lists roughly 400,000 distinct CDR3 sequences, 15% occurring once. V was clipped by 6 bases and J by 0 bases, with 9 bases between them. This CDR3 is 15 amino acids long. Germline V CDR1 and CDR2: SNHLY, FYNNEI. Notes on the study in general: From stable hyperthyroidism, ophthalmopathy was separated by a 13-signature model with just over 85% sensitivity and less than 83% specificity. Thyroid clonotypes that were expanded above 0.001 frequency mostly also appeared in blood.

The J gene is TRBJ1-6, the V gene TRBV2; D unclear. The sequenced sample consisted of peripheral blood. The source is a young woman with stable Graves' hyperthyroidism. The CDR3 loop is CASRFQSSYNSPLHF. CDR3 DNA sequence: TGTGCCAGCAGATTTCAGAGCTCCTATAATTCACCCCTCCACTTT.